What follows are 30 T cell receptor beta chains derived from one specimen sequenced in a study of early T cells in non-severe SARS-CoV-2 infection. Each CDR3 protein gets one entry after TCRdb re-called the 5' RACE reads with MiXCR. The data hold about 39,000 distinct CDR3 sequences, with around 7.8% observed a single time. Sequencing input: whole blood. These receptors all stem from an adult who was a healthcare worker with PCR-confirmed SARS-CoV-2 infection or an uninfected control (not recorded which).

The chain combines TRBV7-2 with TRBJ2-3; 11 nucleotides line up with TRBD2. This CDR3 is built from 16 residues. The germline gives CDR1 SGHTA, CDR2 FQGNSA. Trimming took 3 bases from V and 2 from J; bases not matched to a gene: 4. The CDR3 sequence: CASSLRTSGYTDTQYF. The CDR3, as DNA: TGTGCCAGCAGCTTGCGGACTAGCGGGTACACAGATACGCAGTATTTT.

This clonotype was detected only a few times. The chain couples TRBV18 to TRBJ2-3, with D unclear. V was clipped by 5 bases and J by 2 bases, with 14 bases between them. The germline V gene has CDR1 KGHSH and CDR2 LQKENI. The CDR3 length is 15 residues. CDR3 nucleotide sequence: TGTGCCAGCTCATTGCGGACCGCCAACACAGATACGCAGTATTTT. Its translation: CASSLRTANTDTQYF.

This clonotype turned up a few times. The rearrangement uses TRBV28 and TRBJ2-3; no definite D call. Trimming stripped 7 bases from V and 2 bases from J, with 13 bases between. Germline loops: CDR1 MDHEN, CDR2 SYDVKM. The CDR3 loop spans 14 amino acids. The CDR3: CASTVVPLTDTQYF. CDR3 DNA sequence: TGTGCCAGCACTGTAGTCCCACTCACAGATACGCAGTATTTT.

This clonotype was recorded many times. The genes are TRBV12-3 or TRBV12-4 and TRBJ2-1, with 9 bases fitting TRBD2. The CDR3 runs 16 residues. After removal of 5 bases from V and 4 bases from J, the junction contained 9 bases not matched to a gene. CDR3 loop: CASSISLAGYYNEQFF. CDR3 DNA: TGTGCCAGCAGTATATCGCTAGCGGGGTATTACAATGAGCAGTTCTTC.

This clonotype was seen repeatedly, ten times or more. The chain joins TRBV7-9 to TRBJ2-3; possibly TRBD2 for D (5 bases). Trimming removed 1 base from V and 0 bases from J, with 14 bases in between. The CDR3 totals 17 residues. The germline V gene encodes CDR1 SEHNR and CDR2 FQNEAQ (reference sequence). The DNA for the CDR3 is TGTGCCAGCAGCTTAGGGGCGAGCGGACTGAGCACAGATACGCAGTATTTT. Residues: CASSLGASGLSTDTQYF.

This clonotype was detected ten times or more. The chain is built from TRBV5-1 and TRBJ2-7, with TRBD1 matching over 7 bases. The CDR3 totals 15 residues. CDR1 and CDR2 from the germline V gene are SGHRS and YFSETQ. V gave up 2 bases and J gave up 4 bases; unmatched junction bases: 9. CDR3 amino acids: CASSFDGTDYYEQYF. CDR3 nucleotides: TGCGCCAGCAGCTTTGACGGGACAGACTATTACGAGCAGTACTTC.

The rearrangement uses TRBV4-2 and TRBJ2-1; D is perhaps TRBD2 (5 bases). This CDR3 contains 15 residues. Trimming removed 0 bases at V and 14 bases at J, with 20 bases between. The V gene's germline CDR1 is LGHNA and CDR2 YNFKEQ. This CDR3 is CASSQDTLARSGKFF. For the CDR3, the DNA is TGTGCCAGCAGCCAAGATACCCTAGCTAGGTCGGGGAAGTTCTTC.

This clonotype was counted a few times. The rearrangement links TRBV5-1 to TRBJ2-7, with D perhaps matching TRBD1 or TRBD2 (6 bases each). The V gene lost 3 bases and the J gene lost 1 base, with 11 bases spanning the gap. This CDR3 spans 14 amino acids. Looked up from germline, CDR1 is SGHRS and CDR2 is YFSETQ. This chain's CDR3 is CASSSTGRSYEQYF. As DNA, the CDR3 is TGCGCCAGCAGCTCAACAGGGAGGTCCTACGAGCAGTACTTC.

This clonotype was counted at least ten times. The chain links TRBV18 to TRBJ2-1; TRBD2 matches 9 bases. Trimming at V came to 1 base and at J to 6 bases, leaving 7 bases not matched to a gene. Germline loops: CDR1 KGHSH, CDR2 LQKENI. The CDR3 has 16 amino acids. Here the CDR3 DNA reads TGTGCCAGCTCACCACGATCAGCGGGGGGCCCCAATGAGCAGTTCTTC. It is translated as CASSPRSAGGPNEQFF. Complete variable domain (other parts from reference TRBV18 and TRBJ2-1): NAGVMQNPRHLVRRRGQEARLRCSPMKGHSHVYWYRQLPEEGLKFMVYLQKENIIDESGMPKERFSAEFPKEGPSILRIQQVVRGDSAAYFCASSPRSAGGPNEQFFGPGTRLTVL.

This clonotype occurred a few times. The chain recombines TRBV19 with TRBJ2-3; D not certain. Germline-derived CDR1 and CDR2 are LNHDA and SQIVND (reference sequence). The CDR3 contains 13 residues. The V and J ends lost 5 bases and 4 bases respectively, with 10 bases between them. The CDR3 loop reads CASSLGVPDTQYF. The CDR3 DNA sequence: TGTGCCAGTAGTCTGGGTGTTCCAGATACGCAGTATTTT.

This clonotype was recorded many times. CDR3 in DNA: TGTGCCAGCTCGCGGGACAACTCCTACGAGCAGTACTTC. Translating gives CASSRDNSYEQYF. V gene TRBV6-2 or TRBV6-3 combines with J gene TRBJ2-7; D is tentatively TRBD1 or TRBD2 (6 bases each). This CDR3 is 13 amino acids long. V was clipped by 8 bases and J by 0 bases, with 11 bases between them. Germline CDR1 reads MNHEY; CDR2 reads SVGEGT.

This clonotype occurred a few times. The chain recombines TRBV24-1 with TRBJ2-7; D call uncertain. Trimming stripped 4 bases from V and 2 bases from J, with 8 bases between. The CDR3 has 13 amino acids. Germline-derived CDR1 and CDR2 are KGHDR and SFDVKD. The CDR3 bases are TGTGCCACCAGTGACCGTCGAACCTACGAGCAGTACTTC. As protein: CATSDRRTYEQYF.

The rearrangement links TRBV7-9 to TRBJ2-2; D unresolved. The ends were cut back, 1 base at V and 2 bases at J, with 8 bases in the middle. CDR1 and CDR2 (germline): SEHNR, FQNEAQ (reference sequence). The CDR3 runs 15 residues. In DNA form, the CDR3 reads TGTGCCAGCAGCTTAGGGACGGTTAACACCGGGGAGCTGTTTTTT. This encodes CASSLGTVNTGELFF.

With respect to this clonotype: A much larger clone lies one base from this, so it may be a read error. This chain joins TRBV7-9 and TRBJ2-3; 11 nucleotides agree with TRBD2. Trimming at V came to 4 bases and at J to 4 bases, leaving 4 bases not matched to a gene. The CDR3 covers 15 residues. Germline V CDR1 and CDR2: SEHNR, FQNEAQ (reference sequence). In DNA form, the CDR3 reads TGTGCCAGCAGCTCGGGACTAGCGGACTCAGATACGCAGTATTTT. This sequence encodes CASSSGLADSDTQYF.

This clonotype was detected many times. The V gene is TRBV11-3, the J gene TRBJ2-1; TRBD2 matches at 9 bases. Unmatched junction bases numbered 8, after V lost 2 bases and J lost 6 bases. Looked up from germline, CDR1 is SGHNT and CDR2 is YENEEA. The CDR3 totals 16 residues. The CDR3 nucleotides are TGTGCCAGCAGCTTAAATCGCGGGGGGGCCTCCAATGAGCAGTTCTTC. The encoded protein is CASSLNRGGASNEQFF.

V gene TRBV7-6 combines with J gene TRBJ2-5; 10 nucleotides agree with TRBD2. CDR3 size: 16 residues. Germline loops: CDR1 SGHVS, CDR2 FNYEAQ. The junction had 6 bases not matched to a gene; V was cut back by 5 bases and J by 0 bases. DNA for the CDR3: TGTGCCAGCAGCACAACTAGCGGGGCGAACCAAGAGACCCAGTACTTC. This codes for CASSTTSGANQETQYF.

This clonotype appeared many times. The rearrangement joins TRBV20-1 to TRBJ2-2; TRBD2 matches at 11 bases. Germline loops: CDR1 DFQATT, CDR2 SNEGSKA (reference sequence). J lost 0 bases, V lost 1 base, and 4 bases had no gene match. The CDR3 is made up of 17 amino acids. Written as DNA, the CDR3 is TGCAGTGCTAGAGTTACTAGCGGGGGCCCGAACACCGGGGAGCTGTTTTTT. This encodes CSARVTSGGPNTGELFF.

This clonotype was counted only a few times. The gene calls are TRBV20-1 and TRBJ1-5, with a possible D match to TRBD1 (5 bases). CDR3 length equals 17 residues. V was cut by 0 bases and J by 6 bases, with 21 bases left in between. CDR1 DFQATT and CDR2 SNEGSKA come from the germline V gene (reference sequence). The CDR3 protein is CSARDPLGQGPLQPQHF. The CDR3 nucleotides read TGCAGTGCTAGAGATCCTCTTGGGCAGGGCCCTCTTCAGCCCCAGCATTTT.

Here the CDR3 DNA reads TGTGCCAGCAGCTTCGCCCACAGGGTCTCCGGGGAGCTGTTTTTT. This translates into CASSFAHRVSGELFF. The chain has TRBV7-2 and TRBJ2-2; a possible D gene is TRBD1 (6 bases). V lost 3 bases, J lost 6 bases, and 14 bases lay in between. CDR1 and CDR2 from the germline V gene are SGHTA and FQGNSA. The CDR3 sequence is 15 residues long.

This clonotype was detected a few times. CDR3 in DNA: TGTGCCAGCAGCTATGGACTCACAGATACGCAGTATTTT. It specifies CASSYGLTDTQYF. The chain has TRBV11-3 and TRBJ2-3, with D perhaps matching TRBD2 (5 bases). With 4 bases removed from V and 2 bases from J, the gap between germline ends came to 7 bases. Germline CDR1 is SGHNT and CDR2 is YENEEA. The CDR3 covers 13 residues.

This clonotype was picked up a small number of times. The chain combines TRBV27 with TRBJ2-6; no reliable D call. This CDR3 has 14 residues. Germline CDR1 and CDR2: MNHEY and SMNVEV (reference sequence). Trimming stripped 11 bases from V and 0 bases from J, with 11 bases between. The CDR3, as DNA: TGTGCCGGCCGGGTTAGCTCTGGGGCCAACGTCCTGACTTTC. Its protein is CAGRVSSGANVLTF.

This clonotype came up many times. This chain's CDR3 is CAIKSLITGELFF. The CDR3 region has the DNA TGTGCCATCAAGAGCCTTATCACCGGGGAGCTGTTTTTT. V gene TRBV10-3 combines with J gene TRBJ2-2; no clear D. Germline V gene data show CDR1 as ENHRY and CDR2 as SYGVKD. Trimming left V 7 bases short and J 4 bases short, with 10 bases between. The CDR3 spans 13 residues.

This clonotype was picked up many times. CDR3 coding DNA: TGTGCCAGCAGCGCATCGGTCATGGGGGGGATCGCAGATACGCAGTATTTT. It codes for CASSASVMGGIADTQYF. V gene TRBV9 combines with J gene TRBJ2-3, with 7 bases matching TRBD2. CDR1 is SGDLS and CDR2 is YYNGEE in the germline V gene. The CDR3 loop spans 17 amino acids. With 3 bases clipped from V and 4 bases from J, the junction kept 14 bases outside the gene matches.

This clonotype was found a few times. The rearrangement uses TRBV5-1 and TRBJ1-6; D ambiguous. V was shortened by 0 bases and J by 6 bases, with 7 bases between the two germline ends. This CDR3 region has 14 residues. Germline CDR1 SGHRS, CDR2 YFSETQ. The CDR3 DNA follows: TGCGCCAGCAGCTTGGCAAGCAGTAATTCACCCCTCCACTTT. Translated, it gives CASSLASSNSPLHF.

The V call is TRBV9, the J call TRBJ2-2, with D uncertain. Trimming cost V 4 bases and J 4 bases, with 5 bases left between them. Germline CDR1 reads SGDLS; CDR2 reads YYNGEE. This CDR3 has 12 amino acids. DNA for the CDR3: TGTGCCAGCAGCACAGCCACCGGGGAGCTGTTTTTT. Residues: CASSTATGELFF.

V and J are TRBV20-1 and TRBJ2-1; TRBD2 is a possible D gene (6 bases). The V gene's germline CDR1 is DFQATT and CDR2 SNEGSKA (reference sequence). Trimming removed 6 bases at V and 9 bases at J, with 21 bases between. The CDR3 covers 14 residues. CDR3 amino acids: CSAPSRDFPSEQFF. CDR3 DNA: TGCAGTGCCCCAAGCCGGGACTTTCCGTCTGAGCAGTTCTTC.

This clonotype appeared a single time. The genes are TRBV7-8 and TRBJ1-2; D call uncertain. The CDR3 is 15 residues long. Trimming removed 1 base at V and 6 bases at J, with 15 bases between. The V gene's germline CDR1 is SGHVS and CDR2 FQNEAQ. CDR3 sequence reads: CASSLGGPTGDGYTF. The CDR3 DNA is TGTGCCAGCAGCTTAGGAGGCCCGACCGGAGATGGCTACACCTTC.

The gene calls are TRBV25-1 and TRBJ1-6; 11 positions agree with TRBD1. This CDR3 comprises 16 residues. Looked up from germline, CDR1 is MGHDK and CDR2 is SYGVNS. The V segment lost 9 bases and the J segment 1 base; nucleotides outside the gene matches: 5. CDR3 sequence (DNA): TGTGCCAGTCGGGGACAGGGGGTATCCTATAATTCACCCCTCCACTTT. The encoded protein is CASRGQGVSYNSPLHF.

The table lists this clonotype with many counts. The chain links TRBV5-6 to TRBJ1-1, with D tentatively TRBD1 (5 bases). Trimming stripped 3 bases from V and 12 bases from J, with 12 bases between. Germline V gives CDR1 SGHDT, CDR2 YYEEEE. This CDR3 region has 11 residues. The CDR3 spells CASSSGVVSFF. CDR3 sequence (DNA): TGTGCCAGCAGCTCGGGGGTTGTGTCTTTCTTT.

This clonotype occurred many times. CDR3 sequence: CASKGLAATDEQFF. The CDR3 DNA follows: TGCGCCAGCAAGGGACTAGCGGCCACGGATGAGCAGTTCTTC. This chain links TRBV10-2 with TRBJ2-1; 11 positions agree with TRBD2. The trim removed 7 bases at V and 8 bases at J, leaving 7 bases unmatched. This CDR3 region has 14 residues. Germline CDR1 WSHSY, CDR2 SAAADI.